This TCR beta chain was recorded in a study of T-cell memory formation after mild COVID-19. Overall study results and limits: The SARS-CoV-2 specificity of second-wave clones reaching peak at day 37 remained unverified. Some responding clones appeared in pre-infection memory, suggesting cross-reactive memory joined.

One entry per CDR3 protein results from TCRdb running MiXCR on the 5' RACE reads. The data hold about 470,000 distinct CDR3 sequences, with nearly 25% observed a single time. V lost 0 bases and J 4 bases, leaving 14 bases between the germline ends. Per germline, CDR1 SGHRS and CDR2 YFSETQ. CDR3 length: 16 amino acids. As to this clonotype: Its antigen is unknown.

The sample comprised PBMCs or a T cell subset sorted from them (not recorded which). This receptor was taken from an adult woman who had mild COVID-19 (a few samples of this study predate the infection). Cell type and time point are not known. The chain carries TRBV5-1 and TRBJ1-3, with D hard to call. The CDR3 here is CASSLEMSVSGNTIYF. CDR3 bases: TGCGCCAGCAGCTTGGAAATGTCGGTCTCGGGAAACACCATATATTTT.